Following are 21 T cell receptor beta chains from one sample sequenced in a study of cytomegalovirus exposure and HLA in healthy donors (dated by TCRdb to about 2017). Library construction relied on the immunoSEQ multiplex PCR assay. The multiplex PCR relied on a mix of 60 forward primers for TCR Vbeta segments and 13 reverse primers for TCR Jbeta segments. TCRdb mirrors the immuneACCESS table, restricted to in-frame sequences. Some clones are absent from its copies; in checked studies, under half trace to an unresolved V gene, and the reason for the others is unknown. The sample table records approximately 97,000 clones; roughly 85% of these occur just once. Approximately 2.4% of the sample belongs to the ten largest clones. The sample comprised PBMCs. The receptors here all came from a man aged 35-49 years in good health and CMV-seronegative.

This clone is a singleton in its sample. The rearrangement uses TRBV28 and TRBJ2-6; D remains ambiguous. The germline V gene has CDR1 MDHEN and CDR2 SYDVKM. The CDR3 has 16 amino acids. V was trimmed by 4 bases and J by 1 base, leaving 11 bases between them. CDR3 protein: CASSSLRQSGANVLTF. Here the CDR3 DNA reads TGTGCCAGCAGTTCCCTCAGGCAGTCTGGGGCCAACGTCCTGACTTTC.

The chain links TRBV7-2 to TRBJ2-7; TRBD1 matches 8 bases. The CDR3 length is 12 residues. Germline loops: CDR1 SGHTA, CDR2 FQGNSA. V gave up 6 bases and J gave up 7 bases; unmatched junction bases: 5. CDR3 sequence: CASSRDRREQYF. CDR3 nucleotides: TGTGCCAGCAGTCGGGACAGGAGAGAGCAGTACTTC.

The genes are TRBV18 and TRBJ1-1; D may be TRBD1 (5 bases). The CDR3 contains 14 residues. The V and J ends lost 3 bases and 1 base respectively, with 9 bases between them. Germline lookup yields CDR1 KGHSH and CDR2 LQKENI. CDR3 nucleotides: TGTGCCAGCTCACCGCCGCAGGGGAACACTGAAGCTTTCTTT. This codes for CASSPPQGNTEAFF.

The rearrangement links TRBV5-5 to TRBJ2-7; D may be TRBD1 (7 bases). V was trimmed by 0 bases and J by 1 base, leaving 11 bases between them. This CDR3 contains 15 residues. Germline V gene lookup returns CDR1 SGHKS and CDR2 YYEKEE (reference sequence). This chain's CDR3 is CASSLGPGGSYEQYF. For the CDR3, the DNA is TGTGCCAGCAGCTTGGGCCCAGGGGGGTCCTACGAGCAGTACTTC.

This clone was seen only a few times. V is TRBV6-1 and J is TRBJ1-2; a possible D gene is TRBD1 (6 bases). Germline CDR1 MNHNS, CDR2 SASEGT. The CDR3 length is 15 residues. The germline V and J ends were trimmed by 8 bases and 1 base, with 17 bases remaining between them. The CDR3 nucleotides read TGTGCCAGCCCTTCTGAAGGGGGGGATAACTATGGCTACACCTTC. It encodes CASPSEGGDNYGYTF.

J is TRBJ2-5 and V is TRBV6-5; TRBD2 agrees at 7 bases. Germline-derived CDR1 and CDR2 are MNHEY and SVGAGI. The CDR3 covers 15 residues. The J segment lost 2 bases and the V segment lost 5 bases, leaving 8 bases of the junction unmatched. Written as DNA, the CDR3 is TGTGCCAGCAGTCGACTTGGGGGGGGACAAGAGACCCAGTACTTC. It codes for CASSRLGGGQETQYF.

This clone was seen once. The genes are TRBV9 and TRBJ2-3; D unclear. CDR1 and CDR2 (germline): SGDLS, YYNGEE. The CDR3 totals 14 residues. V was trimmed by 1 base and J by 0 bases, leaving 6 bases between them. The CDR3: CASSVRGSTDTQYF. Here the CDR3 DNA reads TGTGCCAGCAGCGTACGAGGTAGCACAGATACGCAGTATTTT. Filled out from reference TRBV9 and TRBJ2-3, the complete variable domain reads DSGVTQTPKHLITATGQRVTLRCSPRSGDLSVYWYQQSLDQGLQFLIQYYNGEERAKGNILERFSAQQFPDLHSELNLSSLELGDSALYFCASSVRGSTDTQYFGPGTRLTVL.

This clone came up once. The chain combines TRBV7-8 with TRBJ2-7; the match to TRBD1 covers 8 bases. Trimming took 5 bases from V and 3 from J; bases not matched to a gene: 9. The CDR3 sequence is 15 residues long. CDR1 SGHVS and CDR2 FQNEAQ come from the germline V gene. CDR3 sequence (DNA): TGTGCCAGCAGCCCATGGGGACAGGCAGACTACGAGCAGTACTTC. This codes for CASSPWGQADYEQYF. Full variable domain (outside the CDR3, taken from reference TRBV7-8 and TRBJ2-7): GAGVSQSPRYKVAKRGQDVALRCDPISGHVSLFWYQQALGQGPEFLTYFQNEAQLDKSGLPSDRFFAERPEGSVSTLKIQRTQQEDSAVYLCASSPWGQADYEQYFGPGTRLTVT.

The CDR3 DNA reads TGTGCCAGCAGACGCGGGGGGGGACAAGAGACCCAGTACTTC. It encodes CASRRGGGQETQYF. This chain uses TRBV11-2 with TRBJ2-5; 9 positions match TRBD2. With V trimmed by 6 bases and J by 2 bases, 4 bases remained unmatched. Germline V gene data show CDR1 as SGHAT and CDR2 as FQNNGV. The CDR3 extends over 14 amino acids.

Notes on this clone: At one end the junction does not follow the germline gene, possibly because of a read error. The CDR3 region is CTSSQERQGGRGYTF. The DNA of the CDR3 is TGCACCAGCAGCCAAGAGCGTCAGGGAGGCAGGGGCTACACCTTC. The chain couples TRBV4-3 to TRBJ1-2, with a possible D match to TRBD1 (5 bases). Germline CDR1 and CDR2: LGHNA and YSLEER. The CDR3 consists of 15 residues.

The J gene is TRBJ2-1, the V gene TRBV5-5; D perhaps matches TRBD1 (6 bases). Between the trimmed V and J ends, which lost 5 bases and 10 bases, there was a span of 7 bases. Germline V gene lookup returns CDR1 SGHKS and CDR2 YYEKEE (reference sequence). This CDR3 is 10 amino acids long. For the CDR3, the DNA is TGTGCCAGCAGTGGGACAGAGCAGTTCTTC. It encodes CASSGTEQFF.

The rearrangement joins TRBV19 to TRBJ2-1, with 10 bases fitting TRBD2. The germline V gene has CDR1 LNHDA and CDR2 SQIVND (reference sequence). This CDR3 region has 15 residues. The J segment lost 7 bases and the V segment lost 10 bases, leaving 13 bases of the junction unmatched. The CDR3 loop reads CATRHILAGTNEQFF. The DNA of the CDR3 is TGTGCCACCCGACATATACTAGCGGGGACGAATGAGCAGTTCTTC.

The V call is TRBV10-1, the J call TRBJ2-3; 7 bases fit TRBD2. V lost 10 bases, J lost 3 bases, and 1 base stayed unmatched. Germline-derived CDR1 and CDR2 are WNHNN and SYGVQD (reference sequence). This CDR3 contains 11 residues. The DNA for the CDR3 is TGCGCCACCGGGGGGACAGATACGCAGTATTTT. This encodes CATGGTDTQYF.

The rearrangement links TRBV27 to TRBJ1-1; tentatively, D is TRBD1 (6 bases). Germline V CDR1 and CDR2: MNHEY, SMNVEV (reference sequence). The CDR3 length is 18 residues. With 3 bases removed from V and 2 bases from J, the gap between germline ends came to 22 bases. The CDR3 DNA reads TGTGCCAGCAGTTTGGGCTCCAGGGAAGGGGGTTTTAACACTGAAGCTTTCTTT. Amino acids: CASSLGSREGGFNTEAFF.

This chain connects TRBV6-6 to TRBJ2-2; a weak D match, TRBD1 (6 bases). V shed 0 bases and J shed 0 bases, with 8 bases lying between them. The CDR3 length is 16 residues. CDR1 and CDR2 from the germline V gene are MNHNY and SVGAGI (reference sequence). The CDR3 coding sequence is TGTGCCAGCAGTTACTCTGGGGGCTCGAACACCGGGGAGCTGTTTTTT. Translating gives CASSYSGGSNTGELFF.

The chain couples TRBV27 to TRBJ1-4; D may be TRBD1 (5 bases). This CDR3 region has 13 residues. The germline V gene encodes CDR1 MNHEY and CDR2 SMNVEV (reference sequence). V was trimmed by 7 bases and J by 3 bases, leaving 9 bases between them. DNA for the CDR3: TGTGCCAGCAAGGGAGGGGCTAATGAAAAACTGTTTTTT. This gives the protein CASKGGANEKLFF.

This chain uses TRBV5-4 with TRBJ2-7; a weak D match, TRBD2 (6 bases). The CDR3 has 13 amino acids. Trimming left V 0 bases short and J 5 bases short, with 9 bases between. The germline CDR1 and CDR2 sequences are SGHNT and YYREEE (reference sequence). CDR3 amino acids: CASSLGGDDEQYF. CDR3 nucleotides: TGTGCCAGCAGCTTGGGCGGGGACGACGAGCAGTACTTC.

J is TRBJ2-3 and V is TRBV18, with D unresolved. Germline V gene lookup returns CDR1 KGHSH and CDR2 LQKENI. Trimming left V 1 base short and J 8 bases short, with 19 bases between. The CDR3 sequence is 16 residues long. Written as DNA, the CDR3 is TGTGCCAGCTCACCACTCCAGTCGTTCAACAGACGTACGCAGTATTTT. This sequence encodes CASSPLQSFNRRTQYF.

The V and J genes are TRBV7-9 and TRBJ2-2; D remains unclear. The V end lost 6 bases, the J end lost 6 bases, and 8 bases lay between the germline ends. Germline CDR1 SEHNR, CDR2 FQNEAQ (reference sequence). CDR3 length equals 12 residues. The CDR3 DNA reads as TGTGCCAGCAGTAGTCAGGCCGGGGAGCTGTTTTTT. The encoded protein is CASSSQAGELFF.

As regards this clone: The junction differs from germline at one of its ends, possibly a read error. The V gene is TRBV7-7, the J gene TRBJ2-5; 9 bases agree with TRBD1. Germline CDR1 and CDR2: SSHAT and FNYEAQ (reference sequence). CDR3 length equals 15 residues. The CDR3 reads CASTPGTGPQETQYF. DNA for the CDR3: TGTGCTAGCACACCCGGGACAGGGCCACAAGAGACCCAGTACTTC.

The chain joins TRBV15 to TRBJ1-4, with 8 nucleotides matching TRBD1. CDR3 size: 15 residues. V was clipped by 5 bases and J by 8 bases; unmatched bases: 10. Germline loops: CDR1 LNHNV, CDR2 YYDKDF (reference sequence). The CDR3 DNA sequence: TGTGCCACCAGCGGCCGACAGGGGATTGGAGAAAAACTGTTTTTT. This gives the protein CATSGRQGIGEKLFF.